This T cell receptor (beta chain) was recorded in a study of cytomegalovirus exposure and HLA in healthy donors. The PCR ran on 60 Vbeta and 13 Jbeta primers. Assay used: immunoSEQ multiplex PCR; TCRdb lists only in-frame clones, some missing. The sample consists of 200,000 to 250,000 clones, approximately 84% of them appearing once. Healthy bone marrow donors supplied every sample. General study findings and limits: With further analysis later on, most CMV-associated TCR beta chains appeared HLA-restricted. As was reported, the HLA-A and HLA-B alleles of most subjects were accurately predicted from TCR beta sequences. Later analysis indicated greater clonal expansion among HLA-associated TCR beta chains than among equally common other chains.

Remarks on this clone: Its antigen remains unidentified.

The germline CDR1 and CDR2 sequences are MNHEY and SMNVEV (reference sequence). This CDR3 is 15 amino acids long. Trimming took 3 bases from V and 1 from J, leaving 12 bases between them. The chain joins TRBV27 to TRBJ1-1; D ambiguous. Sequenced input: PBMCs. The source of this sequence is a woman aged 40 to 50 in good health and CMV-seronegative. CDR3 DNA sequence: TGTGCCAGCAGTTTGCGGCCGAGTGGGAACACTGAAGCTTTCTTT. It codes for CASSLRPSGNTEAFF.